This T cell receptor beta chain was found in a study of blood T cell repertoires in COVID-19. V was clipped by 1 base and J by 7 bases; unmatched bases: 26. Germline assignment: CDR1 LGHDT and CDR2 YNNKEL (reference sequence). The CDR3 sequence is 21 residues long. TCRdb's copy holds only in-frame clones and misses some; the assay was immunoSEQ multiplex PCR. The sample consists of 250,000 to 400,000 clones, roughly 85% of them appearing once. The V and J genes are TRBV3-1 (or the pseudogene TRBV3-2) and TRBJ2-5; TRBD2 aligns across 8 bases. Sequencing input: PBMCs or T cells enriched from blood (not recorded which). The TCR was taken from a woman under 40 who had been exposed to COVID-19. In nucleotides, the CDR3 is TGTGCCAGCAGCCAAGTACCCCGAGTGTCCGGGGGGGCTGGGCACGGAGGGACCCAGTACTTC. Translated, it gives CASSQVPRVSGGAGHGGTQYF.